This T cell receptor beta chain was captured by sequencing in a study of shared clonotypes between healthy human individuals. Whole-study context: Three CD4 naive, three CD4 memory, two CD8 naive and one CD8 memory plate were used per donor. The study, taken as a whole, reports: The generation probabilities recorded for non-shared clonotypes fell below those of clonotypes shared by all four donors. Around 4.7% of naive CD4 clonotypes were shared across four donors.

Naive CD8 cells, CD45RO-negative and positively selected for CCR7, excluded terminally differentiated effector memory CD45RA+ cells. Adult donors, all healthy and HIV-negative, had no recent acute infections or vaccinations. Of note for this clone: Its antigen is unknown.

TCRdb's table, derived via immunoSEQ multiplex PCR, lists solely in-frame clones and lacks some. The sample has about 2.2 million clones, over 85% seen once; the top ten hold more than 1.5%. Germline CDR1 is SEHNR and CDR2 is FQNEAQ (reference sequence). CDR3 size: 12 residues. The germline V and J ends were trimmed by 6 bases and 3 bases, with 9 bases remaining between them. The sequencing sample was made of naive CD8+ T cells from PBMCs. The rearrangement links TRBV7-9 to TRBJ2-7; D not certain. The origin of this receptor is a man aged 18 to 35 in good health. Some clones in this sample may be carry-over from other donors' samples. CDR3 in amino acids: CASRAPGYEQYF. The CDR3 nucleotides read TGTGCCAGCAGGGCTCCGGGCTACGAGCAGTACTTC.